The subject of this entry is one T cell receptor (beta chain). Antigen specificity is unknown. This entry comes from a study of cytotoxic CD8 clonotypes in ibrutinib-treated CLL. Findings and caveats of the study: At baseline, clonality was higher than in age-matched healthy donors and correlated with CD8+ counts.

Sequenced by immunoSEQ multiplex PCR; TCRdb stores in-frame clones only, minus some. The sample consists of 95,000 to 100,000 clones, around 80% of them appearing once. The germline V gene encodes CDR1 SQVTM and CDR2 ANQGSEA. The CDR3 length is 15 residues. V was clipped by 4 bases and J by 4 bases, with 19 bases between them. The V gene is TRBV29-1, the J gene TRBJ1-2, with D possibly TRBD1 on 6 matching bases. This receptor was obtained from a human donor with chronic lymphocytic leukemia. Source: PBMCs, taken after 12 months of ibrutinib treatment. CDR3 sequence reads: CSVGHTGGGAYGYTF. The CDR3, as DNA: TGCAGCGTTGGACACACAGGCGGGGGCGCCTATGGCTACACCTTC.